This entry lists 20 T cell receptor beta chains sequenced from one sample in a study of cytomegalovirus exposure and HLA in healthy donors. Vbeta (60) and Jbeta (13) primers were used in the PCR. Measured with immunoSEQ multiplex PCR; TCRdb has only the in-frame clones, and not every one. The sample shows some 190,000 clones, about 79% of them seen only once. Sequenced sample: PBMCs. The receptors were gathered from a man aged 18 to 30 in good health and CMV-seronegative.

This chain connects TRBV6-1 to TRBJ2-2; TRBD2 might be the D (7 bases). Germline CDR1 and CDR2: MNHNS and SASEGT. The CDR3 covers 17 residues. Trimming took off 2 bases at V and 4 bases at J, with 17 bases between the two ends. The CDR3 DNA reads TGTGCCAGCAGTGAACGCAAGGGGGGGCCAGGCACCGGGGAGCTGTTTTTT. Its protein is CASSERKGGPGTGELFF.

The chain joins TRBV28 to TRBJ2-6; 7 nucleotides agree with TRBD2. Germline CDR1 reads MDHEN; CDR2 reads SYDVKM. The J segment lost 8 bases and the V segment lost 6 bases, leaving 7 bases of the junction unmatched. The CDR3 length is 14 residues. CDR3 in DNA: TGTGCCAGCAGGGTGGGGGGGTCGACCAACGTCCTGACTTTC. Amino acids: CASRVGGSTNVLTF.

There are a few counts of this clone. This rearrangement joins TRBV6-1 to TRBJ1-1; D possibly corresponds to TRBD1 (6 bases). The V end was cut by 3 bases, the J end by 5 bases, with 19 bases between. Germline loops: CDR1 MNHNS, CDR2 SASEGT. The CDR3 sequence is 16 residues long. CDR3 residues: CASSDKGGWRETEAFF. The CDR3 bases are TGTGCCAGCAGTGACAAGGGGGGGTGGCGGGAGACTGAAGCTTTCTTT.

The chain employs TRBV5-1 and TRBJ2-7, with 12 bases aligning to TRBD2. Trimming cost V 4 bases and J 6 bases; bases outside gene matches: 11. CDR1 SGHRS and CDR2 YFSETQ come from the germline V gene. The CDR3 length is 16 residues. The CDR3 sequence: CASSETSGGIAREQYF. CDR3 nucleotide sequence: TGCGCCAGCAGCGAGACTAGCGGGGGTATTGCGCGCGAGCAGTACTTC.

The chain carries TRBV11-2 and TRBJ2-7; maybe TRBD1 (5 bases). The CDR3 spans 13 residues. Trimming pared 3 bases from V and 3 bases from J, leaving 9 bases between. From germline, CDR1 is SGHAT and CDR2 FQNNGV. The CDR3 nucleotides are TGTGCCAGCAGCTTTGACAGAGACTACGAGCAGTACTTC. Amino acid sequence: CASSFDRDYEQYF.

The gene calls are TRBV6-5 and TRBJ2-7; 7 positions match TRBD1. The CDR3 runs to 16 residues. V lost 0 bases, J lost 0 bases, and 5 bases stayed unmatched. Per germline, CDR1 MNHEY and CDR2 SVGAGI. The chain's CDR3 is CASSYSPGQTSYEQYF. The CDR3 coding sequence is TGTGCCAGCAGTTACTCGCCGGGACAGACCTCCTACGAGCAGTACTTC.

V gene TRBV9 combines with J gene TRBJ1-1, with 8 bases fitting TRBD1. This CDR3 has 14 amino acids. Germline V CDR1 and CDR2: SGDLS, YYNGEE. The ends lost 4 bases at V and 4 bases at J; junction bases unmatched: 6. CDR3 residues: CASSMTQGGTEAFF. The CDR3 DNA reads TGTGCCAGCAGCATGACACAGGGGGGCACTGAAGCTTTCTTT.

This clone came up a few times. The rearrangement joins TRBV11-2 to TRBJ2-1; a possible D gene is TRBD2 (6 bases). Trimming took 6 bases from V and 2 from J, leaving 14 bases between them. Germline V gives CDR1 SGHAT, CDR2 FQNNGV. CDR3 length: 15 residues. CDR3 bases: TGTGCCAGCAGTCTTAGCGGATCAACCTACAATGAGCAGTTCTTC. Translating it yields CASSLSGSTYNEQFF.

This clone showed up just a few times. The V gene is TRBV7-3, the J gene TRBJ2-5; 9 bases are a match to TRBD1. With the DNA end fitting TRBJ2-7 better, the J assignment may be wrong. From germline, CDR1 is SGHTA and CDR2 FQGTGA. The CDR3 runs to 15 residues. In DNA form, the CDR3 reads TGTGCCAGCAGCTCCCCCGGGACAGGGCCCTACGAGCAGTACTTC. Translated: CASSSPGTGPYEQYF.

With regard to this clone: Other nucleotide sequences from this sample produce the same CDR3. This rearrangement joins TRBV28 to TRBJ2-3, with 8 bases matching TRBD1. The germline V gene encodes CDR1 MDHEN and CDR2 SYDVKM. This CDR3 spans 17 amino acids. Trimming at V came to 5 bases and at J to 1 base, leaving 11 bases not matched to a gene. CDR3 DNA sequence: TGTGCCAGCAGTACCCGGGACAGGACCCGGGGCACAGATACGCAGTATTTT. This sequence encodes CASSTRDRTRGTDTQYF.

This chain uses TRBV5-1 with TRBJ1-1; D remains unclear. Germline V gives CDR1 SGHRS, CDR2 YFSETQ. V lost 4 bases and J lost 0, with 7 bases in between. The CDR3 consists of 13 residues. In nucleotides, the CDR3 is TGCGCCAGCAGCCCCGGGGTGAACACTGAAGCTTTCTTT. This gives the protein CASSPGVNTEAFF.

The chain combines TRBV30 with TRBJ1-2; the D gene is possibly TRBD1 (6 bases). V lost 5 bases and J 8 bases, leaving 15 bases between the germline ends. The length of the CDR3 is 12 residues. Germline V gives CDR1 GTSNPN, CDR2 SVGIG (reference sequence). The CDR3: CAWGRDTRGYTF. CDR3 DNA sequence: TGTGCCTGGGGCCGGGACACCCGGGGCTACACCTTC.

This rearrangement joins TRBV5-1 to TRBJ1-1; D ambiguous. Trimming stripped 3 bases from V and 4 bases from J, with 10 bases between. CDR3 length: 13 residues. Germline CDR1 and CDR2: SGHRS and YFSETQ. The CDR3 region has the DNA TGCGCCAGCAGCTCCCAGACGGGCACTGAAGCTTTCTTT. This gives the protein CASSSQTGTEAFF.

The chain couples TRBV19 to TRBJ2-7, with 8 positions matching TRBD1. This CDR3 is built from 14 residues. CDR1 is LNHDA, CDR2 SQIVND, per germline (reference sequence). V was pared by 5 bases and J by 6 bases, with 9 bases of the junction left unmatched. DNA for the CDR3: TGTGCCAGTAGTGCAACAGGGGGAAGGCTCGAGCAGTACTTC. It encodes CASSATGGRLEQYF.

The CDR3 protein is CASRPGVGDEQYF. CDR3 nucleotide sequence: TGTGCCAGCAGACCAGGGGTTGGGGACGAGCAGTACTTC. This rearrangement joins TRBV5-6 to TRBJ2-7; D is perhaps TRBD1 (6 bases). The CDR3 spans 13 residues. Germline V gene sequence: CDR1 SGHDT, CDR2 YYEEEE. V lost 5 bases and J lost 5, with 14 bases in between.

The chain carries TRBV30 and TRBJ1-2; D gene ambiguous. Germline CDR1 GTSNPN, CDR2 SVGIG (reference sequence). CDR3 length: 11 residues. V gave up 1 base and J gave up 4 bases, with 4 bases separating them. The CDR3 spells CAWSARYGYTF. The CDR3 nucleotides read TGTGCCTGGAGTGCTCGCTATGGCTACACCTTC.

This chain connects TRBV4-2 to TRBJ2-2; maybe TRBD2 (5 bases). Trimming pared 1 base from V and 7 bases from J, leaving 22 bases between. CDR3 length: 18 amino acids. The V gene's germline CDR1 is LGHNA and CDR2 YNFKEQ. As DNA, the CDR3 is TGTGCCAGCAGCCAAGTGGCGTTCGAGGAGCCAGAGGGCGGGGAGCTGTTTTTT. Amino acids: CASSQVAFEEPEGGELFF.

The chain employs TRBV10-3 and TRBJ2-7; TRBD2 might be the D (5 bases). CDR1 is ENHRY and CDR2 is SYGVKD in the germline V gene. The CDR3 contains 12 residues. Trimming cost V 3 bases and J 5 bases, with 8 bases left between them. The CDR3 DNA follows: TGTGCCATCAGTGACATAGCGAACGAGCAGTACTTC. Encoded protein: CAISDIANEQYF.

This clone occurred once. The chain combines TRBV11-2 with TRBJ1-2; D perhaps matches TRBD1 (5 bases). Trimming took off 5 bases at V and 8 bases at J, with 21 bases between the two ends. The germline CDR1 and CDR2 sequences are SGHAT and FQNNGV. The CDR3 runs to 15 residues. CDR3: CASSPPGGGVEGYTF. DNA for the CDR3: TGTGCCAGCAGCCCACCGGGGGGGGGAGTAGAAGGCTACACCTTC.

The CDR3 DNA reads as TGTGCCAGCAGTGTGGTTGGAGGGGCCAGCACAGATACGCAGTATTTT. Its translation is CASSVVGGASTDTQYF. This chain uses TRBV2 with TRBJ2-3, with D tentatively TRBD2 (6 bases). In germline, CDR1 is SNHLY, CDR2 FYNNEI. CDR3 length equals 16 residues. V dropped 4 bases and J dropped 0 bases, with 14 bases sitting between them.